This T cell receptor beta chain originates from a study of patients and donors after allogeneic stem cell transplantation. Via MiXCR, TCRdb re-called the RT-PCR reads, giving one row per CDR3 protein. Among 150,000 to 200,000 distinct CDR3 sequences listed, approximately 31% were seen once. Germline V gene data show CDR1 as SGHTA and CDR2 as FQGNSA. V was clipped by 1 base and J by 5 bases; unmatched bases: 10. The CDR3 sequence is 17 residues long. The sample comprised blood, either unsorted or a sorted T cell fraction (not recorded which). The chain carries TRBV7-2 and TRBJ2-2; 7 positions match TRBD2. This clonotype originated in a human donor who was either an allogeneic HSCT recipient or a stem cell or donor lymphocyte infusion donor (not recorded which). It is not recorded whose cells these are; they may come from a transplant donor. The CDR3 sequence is CASSLDGWAGETGELFF. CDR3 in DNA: TGTGCCAGCAGCTTAGACGGTTGGGCGGGAGAGACCGGGGAGCTGTTTTTT.